Listed here are 3 T cell receptor beta chains from one sample, sequenced in a study of blood T cells in healthy people across ages. For the second PCR, which ran for about 6 to 11 cycles, a sample-barcoded 5' primer and a J-beta primer mix were used. TCRdb independently ran MiXCR on the 5' RACE reads; one entry per CDR3 protein. The sample lists some 930,000 distinct CDR3 sequences; roughly 28% were seen once. The same data also contributed to another study, on T cells of mothers and their children.

Sequencing was done on a sample of blood. The receptors were gathered from a woman between 40 and 50 years old in good health.

V is TRBV29-1 and J is TRBJ2-5; 9 bases align to TRBD2. Germline CDR1 and CDR2: SQVTM and ANQGSEA. The CDR3 is made up of 14 amino acids. J was trimmed by 5 bases and V by 6 bases; bases with no gene match: 10. CDR3 sequence (DNA): TGCAGCGTCCAGTTCGCGGGGGGGCCGGAGACCCAGTACTTC. Translated, it gives CSVQFAGGPETQYF.

Worth noting for this clonotype: One base away lies a much larger clone, so this may be a sequencing read error. V and J are TRBV11-1 and TRBJ1-1, with TRBD1 as a possible D gene (6 bases). Germline V gene data show CDR1 as SGHAT and CDR2 as FQDESV (reference sequence). The CDR3 sequence is 15 residues long. As DNA, the CDR3 is TGTGCCGGCAGCTTAAGTCTCGGGGGGCATGGTGAAGCTTTCTTT. This encodes CAGSLSLGGHGEAFF.

The chain employs TRBV29-1 and TRBJ2-3; 13 bases map to TRBD2. The CDR3 contains 18 residues. Trimming at V came to 1 base and at J to 1 base, leaving 8 bases not matched to a gene. Looked up from germline, CDR1 is SQVTM and CDR2 is ANQGSEA. CDR3 residues: CSVEVPGLAGQRTDTQYF. In nucleotides, the CDR3 is TGCAGCGTTGAAGTCCCGGGACTAGCGGGGCAACGCACAGATACGCAGTATTTT.